These T cell receptor beta chains were read from a single sample in a study of tumour-infiltrating T cells in Burkitt lymphoma. The repertoire was sequenced with immunoSEQ multiplex PCR; TCRdb's copy has only in-frame clones and lacks some. The repertoire has 12,000 to 15,000 clones, 85% of them found once; the top ten carry approximately 1.5%. Material: tumor tissue. Receptors were obtained from a human donor with diffuse large B-cell lymphoma. Each CDR3 is given with its conserved first and last residue. The D gene is left open where the match is weak. Size tells how often a clone was seen (once, few, many) or the class of an expanded clone, and some rows leave it out.

D gene,clone size,J gene,V gene,CDR3 DNA,CDR3 protein
NA,NA,TRBJ1-2,TRBV4-1,TGCGCCAGCAGCCAGGGGTTTCGGTGGGAGAGGTATGGCTACACCTTC,CASSQGFRWERYGYTF
TRBD2,few,TRBJ2-7,TRBV4-3,TGCGCCAGCAGCCCTGGACTAGCAGGAACCTACGAGCAGTACTTC,CASSPGLAGTYEQYF
NA,NA,TRBJ2-7,TRBV28,TGTGCCAGCCGGTCGGGCTACGAGCAGTACTTC,CASRSGYEQYF
NA,NA,TRBJ2-1,TRBV4-3,TGCGCCAGCAGCCAGTCCCAGGTGGAGGAGCAGTTCTTC,CASSQSQVEEQFF
NA,once,TRBJ2-2,TRBV10-1,TGCGCCAGCAGTGAGGGGGGAACCGGGGAGCTGTTTTTT,CASSEGGTGELFF
TRBD1,once,TRBJ1-1,TRBV9,TGTGCCAGCAGCGTAGTGACAGGGTCAGAAGCTTTCTTT,CASSVVTGSEAFF
TRBD1,NA,TRBJ1-3,TRBV27,TGTGCCAGCAGTTCCCTGGACAGGGGAAACACCATATATTTT,CASSSLDRGNTIYF
TRBD2,NA,TRBJ2-1,TRBV5-1,TGCGCCAGCAGCTTCGGACTAGCGGGAGGAGGTACCAATGAGCAGTTCTTC,CASSFGLAGGGTNEQFF
NA,NA,TRBJ1-5,TRBV7-2,TGTGCCAGCAGCCCATATATAGCGGGGCCCCAGCATTTT,CASSPYIAGPQHF
TRBD2,NA,TRBJ2-2,TRBV14,TGTGCCAGCAGCCGAACTAGCGGAGTTAACACCGGGGAGCTGTTTTTT,CASSRTSGVNTGELFF
NA,NA,TRBJ1-1,TRBV6-5,TGTGCCAGCAGTTACGGAGGGCTGAACACTGAAGCTTTCTTT,CASSYGGLNTEAFF
NA,NA,TRBJ2-7,TRBV7-6,TGTGCCAGCAGCTTAGTGGGGGACGAGCAGTACTTC,CASSLVGDEQYF
NA,NA,TRBJ2-7,TRBV19,TGTGCCAGTAGTCGGTCGGGGGAGAGCGACGAGCAGTACTTC,CASSRSGESDEQYF
TRBD1,NA,TRBJ2-7,TRBV4-3,TGCGCCAGCAGCCAGGACAGGGGTGGCTACGAGCAGTACTTC,CASSQDRGGYEQYF
NA,NA,TRBJ1-1,TRBV6-5,TGTGCCAGCAGTTACGAGTCTGAAGCTTTCTTT,CASSYESEAFF
NA,once,TRBJ1-3,TRBV2,TGTGCCAGCAGTGTTGGAGACTCTGGAAACACCATATATTTT,CASSVGDSGNTIYF
NA,NA,TRBJ1-5,TRBV6-1,TGTGCCAGCTGGCAGCGTAGCAATCAGCCCCAGCATTTT,CASWQRSNQPQHF
NA,NA,TRBJ2-7,TRBV19,TGTGCCAGTAGTATATCCCTGGCATCCTACGAGCAGTACTTC,CASSISLASYEQYF
NA,NA,TRBJ1-4,TRBV5-6,TGTGCCAGCAGGTTGGAAGGGCGGGCTAATGAAAAACTGTTTTTT,CASRLEGRANEKLFF
NA,once,TRBJ1-1,TRBV19,TGTGCCAGTACCCGGGACGCCCAGACGAACACTGAAGCTTTCTTT,CASTRDAQTNTEAFF
TRBD2,NA,TRBJ2-7,TRBV27,TGTGCCAGCAGTTTATGGACTAGCGGGAGGGCCCAAGGGGGCAGTGAGCAGTACTTC,CASSLWTSGRAQGGSEQYF
TRBD2,few,TRBJ2-1,TRBV5-1,TGCGCCAGCAGCGCCAGGACTAGTGAATCTGAGCAGTTCTTC,CASSARTSESEQFF
TRBD1,NA,TRBJ2-5,TRBV19,TGTGCCAGTAGTCTCGGGACAGACCAAGAGACCCAGTACTTC,CASSLGTDQETQYF
TRBD1,NA,TRBJ2-5,TRBV5-4,TGTGCCAGCAGGGTTGCAGGGGGCCCGGAAGAGACCCAGTACTTC,CASRVAGGPEETQYF
TRBD2,NA,TRBJ2-7,TRBV4-1,TGCGCCAGCAGCCAATCGCCTTCTGATAGCGGGAAACGAACCTACGAGCAGTACTTC,CASSQSPSDSGKRTYEQYF
NA,NA,TRBJ1-2,TRBV7-8,TGTGCCAGCAGCTTGAGCGGCGGGGGTATTGTGTTAGGGGAGGCAAATGGCTACACCTTC,CASSLSGGGIVLGEANGYTF
NA,NA,TRBJ2-5,TRBV7-9,TGTGCCAGCAGCTTAGGGCAGACAGAAGAGACCCAGTACTTC,CASSLGQTEETQYF
TRBD1,NA,TRBJ2-3,TRBV2,TGTGCCAGTGGACAGGCGGTCACAGATACGCAGTATTTT,CASGQAVTDTQYF